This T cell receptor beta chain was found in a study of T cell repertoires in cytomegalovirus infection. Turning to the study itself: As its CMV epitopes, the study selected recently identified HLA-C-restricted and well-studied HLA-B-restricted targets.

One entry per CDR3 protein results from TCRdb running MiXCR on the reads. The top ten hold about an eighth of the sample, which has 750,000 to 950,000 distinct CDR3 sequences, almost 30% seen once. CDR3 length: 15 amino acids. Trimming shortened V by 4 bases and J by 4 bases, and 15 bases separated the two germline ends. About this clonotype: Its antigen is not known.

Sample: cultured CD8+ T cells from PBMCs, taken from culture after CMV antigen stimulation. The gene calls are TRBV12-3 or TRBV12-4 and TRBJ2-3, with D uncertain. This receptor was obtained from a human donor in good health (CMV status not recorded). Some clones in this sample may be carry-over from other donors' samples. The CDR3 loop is CASSYAGVFADTQYF. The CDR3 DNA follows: TGTGCCAGCAGTTACGCCGGAGTATTTGCAGATACGCAGTATTTT.